This TCR beta chain stems from a study of Graves' ophthalmopathy and Graves' hyperthyroidism. Looking at the study overall: Investigators collected peripheral blood at initial diagnosis, before any treatment was given. Whole-study findings and limits: In blood appeared most of the expanded thyroid clonotypes whose frequency exceeded 0.001.

Amplification from RNA transcripts yielded the TCR beta CDR3 regions. The library came from an HTBI-primed first-round RT-PCR and a second-round multiplex PCR. One entry per CDR3 protein, called by TCRdb with MiXCR from the multiplex PCR reads. The sample carries about 150,000 distinct CDR3 sequences, over 35% recorded once. About this clonotype itself: Its antigen is not known.

Moderate-to-severe activity, CAS ≥3, NOSPECS ≥4 and a duration under 3 months were seen in donors with ophthalmopathy. Clinical symptoms, serum thyroxine, TRAb, thyroid ultrasound and orbital computed tomography determined diagnosis. Sequencing was carried out using peripheral blood. This TCR was sampled from a woman between 40 and 55 years old with Graves' ophthalmopathy.

The CDR3 spells CASSFERRPQHF. As DNA, the CDR3 is TGTGCCAGCAGTTTTGAGCGACGGCCCCAGCATTTT. V and J are TRBV28 and TRBJ1-5; D is unclear. V shed 3 bases and J shed 9 bases, with 9 bases lying between them. Germline V lookup: CDR1 MDHEN, CDR2 SYDVKM. The length of the CDR3 is 12 residues. The full variable domain, with the rest looked up from reference TRBV28 and TRBJ1-5, is DVKVTQSSRYLVKRTGEKVFLECVQDMDHENMFWYRQDPGLGLRLIYFSYDVKMKEKGDIPEGYSVSREKKERFSLILESASTNQTSMYLCASSFERRPQHFGDGTRLSIL.